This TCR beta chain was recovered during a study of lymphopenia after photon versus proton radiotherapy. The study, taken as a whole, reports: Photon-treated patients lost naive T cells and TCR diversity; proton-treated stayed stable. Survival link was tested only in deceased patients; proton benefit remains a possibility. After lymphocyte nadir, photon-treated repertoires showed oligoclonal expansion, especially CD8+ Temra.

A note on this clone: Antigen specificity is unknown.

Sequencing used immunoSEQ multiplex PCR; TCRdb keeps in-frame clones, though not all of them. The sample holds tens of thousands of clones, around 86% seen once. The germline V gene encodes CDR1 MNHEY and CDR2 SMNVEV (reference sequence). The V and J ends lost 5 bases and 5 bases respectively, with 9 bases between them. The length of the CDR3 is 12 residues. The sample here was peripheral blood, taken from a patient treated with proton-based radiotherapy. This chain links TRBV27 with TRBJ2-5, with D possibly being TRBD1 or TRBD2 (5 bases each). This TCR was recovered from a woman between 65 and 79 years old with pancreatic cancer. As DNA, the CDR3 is TGTGCCAGCAGTCCCTGGGGGGAGACCCAGTACTTC. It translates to CASSPWGETQYF.